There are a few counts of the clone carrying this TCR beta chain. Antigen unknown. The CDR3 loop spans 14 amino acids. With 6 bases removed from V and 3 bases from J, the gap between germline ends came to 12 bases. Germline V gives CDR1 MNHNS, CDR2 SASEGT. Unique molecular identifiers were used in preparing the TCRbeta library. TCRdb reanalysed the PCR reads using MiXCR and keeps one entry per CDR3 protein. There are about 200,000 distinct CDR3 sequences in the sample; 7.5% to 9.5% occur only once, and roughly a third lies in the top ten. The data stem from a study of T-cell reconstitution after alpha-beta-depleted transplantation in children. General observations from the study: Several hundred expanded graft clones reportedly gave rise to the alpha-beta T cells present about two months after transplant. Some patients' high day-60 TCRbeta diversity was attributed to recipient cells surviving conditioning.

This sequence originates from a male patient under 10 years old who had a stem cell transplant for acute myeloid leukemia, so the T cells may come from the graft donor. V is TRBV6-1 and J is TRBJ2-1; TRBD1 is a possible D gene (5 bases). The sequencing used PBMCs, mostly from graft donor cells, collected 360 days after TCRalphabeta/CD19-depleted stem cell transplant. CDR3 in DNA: TGTGCCAGCAGGGAAACTGACAGCTACAATGAGCAGTTCTTC. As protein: CASRETDSYNEQFF.